The source of this T cell receptor beta chain is a study of blood T cell repertoires in COVID-19 (dated by TCRdb to about 2020). Background on the whole study: Samples covering the acute and convalescent phases of COVID-19 were provided by collaborators in the United States, Italy and Spain. The sample metadata nearly always contained a de-identified subject ID, COVID-19 status, age in years and sex. Where HLA class I and class II types were available, the types were taken from metadata supplied by the sample provider, not from assay-based typing. The material from the prospective study consisted of cDNA or gDNA derived from T cells, B-cell-depleted T cells, or PBMCs. A freely available public database, intended as a resource for researchers studying the immune response to SARS-CoV-2, is where the repertoires were released. Subjects who had been exposed to COVID-19, were actively infected with it, or had recovered from it provided the deeply sampled blood TCRbeta repertoires that made up the dataset. Samples came from the ongoing ImmuneRACE study (first 160 participants) plus 1,254 subjects from 6 global collaborators. Study-level results and caveats: Clinical and demographic metadata were provided uncurated, with the amount varying by source and participant.

TCRbeta CDR3 regions were amplified from genomic DNA using the immunoSEQ Assay, a bias-controlled multiplex PCR. Per the original workflow: Nucleated cell counts per sample were estimated from amplification of reference gene primers within the assay. Sequence reads were collapsed and filtered to measure the absolute abundance of every unique TCRbeta CDR3 rearrangement. For each sample, productive Simpson clonality was calculated as the square root of Simpson's diversity index over productive rearrangements. TCRdb limited this immuneACCESS table to in-frame rearrangements with V and J called. A share of clones is missing; checked studies link under half to unresolved V genes, and the rest is unexplained. V, J and clone size are those of that table, while D and trimming were read from the DNA. The sample data list 220,000 or so clones, and roughly 84% of these were observed just once. The ten most abundant clones make up approximately 5% of the sample.

The germline V and J ends show losses of 2 bases and 4 bases respectively, and no gene match explains 5 bases of the junction. The CDR3 has 15 amino acids, counting the end cysteine and phenylalanine. Only the CDR3 portion is preserved as DNA: 45 bases, with reading frame beginning at the first base. Taken from the germline V gene, the CDR1 and CDR2 loops are WSHSY and SAAADI. For this clone: What antigen it recognizes has not been identified. Base-call qualities are not available, and no considerably larger clone is one nucleotide away.

A second Seattle source provided samples from volunteer blood donors who had recovered from COVID-19. The collaborating institutions used their own protocols to collect whole blood in K2EDTA tubes. For TCRbeta analysis, collaborators shipped samples as frozen whole blood, isolated PBMCs, or DNA extracted from either of those sample types. The chain couples TRBV10-2 to TRBJ1-3, with TRBD1 matching 7 junction bases. The clonotype was recovered from a woman in her sixties who had recovered from COVID-19. Material: peripheral blood. Here the CDR3 is given as CASSENRGSGNTIYF. Here is the DNA: TGCGCCAGCAGTGAGAACAGGGGATCCGGAAACACCATATATTTT.